A single sample is the source of the 29 T cell receptor beta chains below, sequenced in a study of blood T cell repertoires in COVID-19. Sequencing was performed with immunoSEQ multiplex PCR; in TCRdb, only in-frame clones are kept and a portion is missing. The profile shows fewer than 250,000 clones, approximately 84% of them singletons. Sequencing was done on a sample of peripheral blood. Receptor source: a woman older than 75 with acute or convalescent COVID-19.

The J gene is TRBJ2-5, the V gene TRBV7-2; 13 bases match TRBD2. The V gene end was trimmed by 1 base and the J gene end by 5 bases; junction bases not matched to a gene: 4. The CDR3 sequence is 16 residues long. The germline CDR1 and CDR2 sequences are SGHTA and FQGNSA. The CDR3, as DNA: TGTGCCAGCAGCTTAGTGGGACTAGCGGGGCGGGAGACCCAGTACTTC. Its translation is CASSLVGLAGRETQYF.

This clone has a count of ten or more. J is TRBJ1-2 and V is TRBV7-9, with 8 bases fitting TRBD1. Germline trimming cut 8 bases from V and 2 bases from J; bases unmatched to any gene: 7. CDR3 size: 14 residues. The V gene's germline CDR1 is SEHNR and CDR2 FQNEAQ (reference sequence). In DNA form, the CDR3 reads TGTGCCAGCGGACAGGGAAATTTGAACTATGGCTACACCTTC. Encoded protein: CASGQGNLNYGYTF.

This clone was seen a single time. The chain employs TRBV7-2 and TRBJ1-2, with a possible D match to TRBD1 (6 bases). With 5 bases removed from V and 7 bases from J, the gap between germline ends came to 20 bases. CDR3 length: 15 amino acids. Germline lookup yields CDR1 SGHTA and CDR2 FQGNSA. DNA of the CDR3: TGTGCCAGCAGCACTTCACAGGGCAGTAGAGCTGGCTACACCTTC. It translates to CASSTSQGSRAGYTF.

The chain has TRBV2 and TRBJ2-3, with D possibly TRBD2 on 6 matching bases. Per germline, CDR1 SNHLY and CDR2 FYNNEI. CDR3 length: 15 residues. V was cut by 5 bases and J by 1 base, with 13 bases left in between. This CDR3 reads CASSSGRGGTDTQYF. The CDR3 DNA follows: TGTGCCAGCAGTTCCGGGCGGGGAGGCACAGATACGCAGTATTTT.

The gene calls are TRBV5-6 and TRBJ2-5; TRBD1 matches 8 bases. The V and J ends lost 4 bases and 2 bases, in that order; junction bases with no gene match: 7. In germline, CDR1 is SGHDT, CDR2 YYEEEE. The CDR3 length is 15 residues. DNA for the CDR3: TGTGCCAGCAGCGTGGAAGACAGGGGACAAGAGACCCAGTACTTC. Amino acids: CASSVEDRGQETQYF.

The genes are TRBV6-2 or TRBV6-3 and TRBJ1-2; D remains unclear. CDR1 and CDR2 from the germline V gene are MNHEY and SVGEGT. Trimming took off 4 bases at V and 0 bases at J, with 15 bases between the two ends. The CDR3 covers 16 residues. CDR3 region: CASSSYPGRANYGYTF. The CDR3 DNA reads as TGTGCCAGCAGTTCCTACCCCGGGCGGGCTAACTATGGCTACACCTTC.

This clone has only a few counts. V usage is TRBV5-1 and J usage is TRBJ2-7; 10 bases align to TRBD1. Germline loops: CDR1 SGHRS, CDR2 YFSETQ. V shed 2 bases and J 7 bases; nucleotides not matched to a gene: 6. The CDR3 contains 14 residues. In DNA, the CDR3 is TGCGCCAGCAGCTTACGACAGGGGGCGTGGGAGCAGTACTTC. Protein product: CASSLRQGAWEQYF.

This chain uses TRBV28 with TRBJ1-1, with a weak D call TRBD1 (5 bases). Looked up from germline, CDR1 is MDHEN and CDR2 is SYDVKM. The V end was cut by 8 bases, the J end by 0 bases, with 10 bases between. The CDR3 runs 13 residues. The CDR3 coding sequence is TGTGCCAGCGTGGGGCATCTGAACACTGAAGCTTTCTTT. Its protein is CASVGHLNTEAFF.

The V gene is TRBV7-9, the J gene TRBJ2-1, with a possible D match to TRBD1 (7 bases). The CDR3 extends over 15 amino acids. V lost 5 bases to trimming and J lost 2 bases, with 13 bases between them. Germline loops: CDR1 SEHNR, CDR2 FQNEAQ (reference sequence). The CDR3 region has the DNA TGTGCCAGCAGCGCCCCAGGGGGGCCCTACAATGAGCAGTTCTTC. Translation gives CASSAPGGPYNEQFF.

The V call is TRBV29-1, the J call TRBJ2-3; 12 bases agree with TRBD1. CDR3 length equals 14 residues. V lost 6 bases, J lost 3 bases, and 4 bases stayed unmatched. CDR1 and CDR2 (germline): SQVTM, ANQGSEA. The CDR3 is CSVRDRGRTDTQYF. DNA of the CDR3: TGCAGCGTGCGGGACAGGGGGCGAACAGATACGCAGTATTTT.

The chain recombines TRBV7-2 with TRBJ2-7, with D hard to call. The CDR3 loop spans 14 amino acids. The ends were cut back, 1 base at V and 2 bases at J, with 9 bases in the middle. Germline loops: CDR1 SGHTA, CDR2 FQGNSA. The CDR3 protein is CASSLGGSAYEQYF. CDR3 coding DNA: TGTGCCAGCAGCTTAGGCGGCTCTGCCTACGAGCAGTACTTC.

Details on this clone: The same CDR3 also results from other DNA sequences found in this sample. The chain joins TRBV7-2 to TRBJ1-1; 7 bases are a match to TRBD1. Germline CDR1 is SGHTA and CDR2 is FQGNSA. This CDR3 contains 14 residues. V shed 2 bases and J 5 bases; nucleotides not matched to a gene: 5. The CDR3 coding sequence is TGTGCCAGCAGCTTACAGGGGGTTGGGACTGAAGCTTTCTTT. It translates to CASSLQGVGTEAFF.

This sequence joins TRBV5-4 and TRBJ2-7; no reliable D call. The CDR3 contains 12 residues. The V gene's germline CDR1 is SGHNT and CDR2 YYREEE (reference sequence). Deletions cut 4 bases from V and 9 bases from J, with 14 bases between. Here the CDR3 DNA reads TGTGCCAGCAGCCTGGACGAACGCGGGCAGTACTTC. It translates to CASSLDERGQYF. Full variable domain (rest looked up from reference TRBV5-4 and TRBJ2-7): ETGVTQSPTHLIKTRGQQVTLRCSSQSGHNTVSWYQQALGQGPQFIFQYYREEENGRGNFPPRFSGLQFPNYSSELNVNALELDDSALYLCASSLDERGQYFGPGTRLTVT.

The V gene is TRBV6-5, the J gene TRBJ2-1; 9 nucleotides align to TRBD2. Germline V gives CDR1 MNHEY, CDR2 SVGAGI. This CDR3 has 16 amino acids. Trimming at V came to 4 bases and at J to 3 bases, leaving 7 bases not matched to a gene. CDR3: CASSWREGPIYNEQFF. Written as DNA, the CDR3 is TGTGCCAGCAGTTGGCGGGAGGGCCCTATCTACAATGAGCAGTTCTTC.

V and J are TRBV5-1 and TRBJ1-2; TRBD1 matches at 8 bases. Looked up from germline, CDR1 is SGHRS and CDR2 is YFSETQ. The CDR3 spans 14 residues. Trimming cost V 3 bases and J 1 base; bases outside gene matches: 2. In DNA, the CDR3 is TGCGCCAGCAGCTACGGACAGGGTAACTATGGCTACACCTTC. Its translation is CASSYGQGNYGYTF. The variable domain in full, with the rest retrieved from reference TRBV5-1 and TRBJ1-2, is KAGVTQTPRYLIKTRGQQVTLSCSPISGHRSVSWYQQTPGQGLQFLFEYFSETQRNKGNFPGRFSGRQFSNSRSEMNVSTLELGDSALYLCASSYGQGNYGYTFGSGTRLTVV.

The CDR3 region has the DNA TGTGCCAGTAGTATAGATCCAGGGGGGAATCAGCCCCAGCATTTT. Its protein is CASSIDPGGNQPQHF. V is TRBV19 and J is TRBJ1-5; TRBD1 agrees at 7 bases. There are 15 residues in the CDR3. With 0 bases clipped from V and 4 bases from J, the junction kept 3 bases outside the gene matches. Germline CDR1 is LNHDA and CDR2 is SQIVND (reference sequence).

The rearrangement uses TRBV12-2 and TRBJ2-7; TRBD1, the table's D call, was not compared with the DNA. TRBV12-2 is flagged as a pseudogene. This CDR3 is 17 amino acids long. The CDR3 protein is CASRLDLPGQGPYEQYF. CDR3 nucleotide sequence: TGTGCAAGTCGCTTGGATTTACCGGGACAGGGACCCTACGAGCAGTACTTC.

The table lists this clone with a count of one. The chain uses TRBV6-1 and TRBJ1-5; D not certain. V lost 2 bases and J lost 0, with 8 bases in between. Germline CDR1 is MNHNS and CDR2 is SASEGT. The CDR3 totals 15 residues. The CDR3 nucleotides are TGTGCCAGCAGTGAACAACAGTATAGCAATCAGCCCCAGCATTTT. Protein product: CASSEQQYSNQPQHF.

The rearrangement uses TRBV5-4 and TRBJ1-2, with D unresolved. The V gene's germline CDR1 is SGHNT and CDR2 YYREEE (reference sequence). V lost 10 bases, J lost 3 bases, and 13 bases lay in between. The CDR3 has 12 amino acids. CDR3 amino acids: CASNSGDYGYTF. In DNA, the CDR3 is TGTGCCTCTAATTCCGGGGACTATGGCTACACCTTC.

The V gene is TRBV7-2, the J gene TRBJ2-1; 13 bases fit TRBD2. The CDR3 runs to 14 residues. Germline V gives CDR1 SGHTA, CDR2 FQGNSA. Trimming took 0 bases from V and 15 from J; bases not matched to a gene: 5. CDR3 coding DNA: TGTGCCAGCAGCTTAGCACTAGCGGGAGGGTTACTGTTCTTC. It codes for CASSLALAGGLLFF.

V and J are TRBV29-1 and TRBJ1-4; 9 bases align to TRBD1. CDR3 length: 17 amino acids. CDR1 and CDR2 from the germline V gene are SQVTM and ANQGSEA. With V trimmed by 1 base and J by 7 bases, 13 bases remained unmatched. CDR3 region: CSVEGPGQGKGSEKLFF. The CDR3 region has the DNA TGCAGCGTTGAAGGCCCGGGACAGGGTAAGGGGAGTGAAAAACTGTTTTTT. Variable domain in full (rest from reference TRBV29-1 and TRBJ1-4): SAVISQKPSRDICQRGTSLTIQCQVDSQVTMMFWYRQQPGQSLTLIATANQGSEATYESGFVIDKFPISRPNLTFSTLTVSNMSPEDSSIYLCSVEGPGQGKGSEKLFFGSGTQLSVL.

In this sample, this clone turned up a few times. This sequence joins TRBV9 and TRBJ2-7; 7 nucleotides line up with TRBD1. CDR1 and CDR2 from the germline V gene are SGDLS and YYNGEE. CDR3 size: 16 residues. The V and J ends lost 3 bases and 6 bases, in that order; junction bases with no gene match: 15. The CDR3 DNA is TGTGCCAGCAGCGCTACTACAGGGGACGGGGCAGGCGAGCAGTACTTC. This sequence encodes CASSATTGDGAGEQYF.

The rearrangement uses TRBV14 and TRBJ2-1; 11 bases agree with TRBD2. The CDR3 is made up of 18 amino acids. In germline, CDR1 is SGHDN, CDR2 FVKESK. The J segment lost 0 bases and the V segment lost 4 bases, leaving 8 bases of the junction unmatched. The CDR3 DNA reads as TGTGCCAGCAGCCGCGACACGCTAGCGGGAGGCTCCTACAATGAGCAGTTCTTC. Translated: CASSRDTLAGGSYNEQFF.

V gene TRBV5-4 combines with J gene TRBJ2-5; TRBD2 might be the D (6 bases). V lost 0 bases, J lost 7 bases, and 10 bases lay in between. The CDR3 runs 13 residues. CDR1 and CDR2 (germline): SGHNT, YYREEE (reference sequence). CDR3 amino acids: CASSLGVSGTQYF. The DNA of the CDR3 is TGTGCCAGCAGCTTGGGGGTTAGCGGGACCCAGTACTTC.

The rearrangement links TRBV5-1 to TRBJ2-3; 7 nucleotides agree with TRBD2. The CDR3 extends over 18 amino acids. Looked up from germline, CDR1 is SGHRS and CDR2 is YFSETQ. Trimming removed 0 bases from V and 0 bases from J; junction bases left unmatched: 10. CDR3 protein: CASSLGRSSGTSTDTQYF. The CDR3 bases are TGCGCCAGCAGCTTGGGGAGGTCTAGCGGAACTAGCACAGATACGCAGTATTTT. The full variable domain, its missing parts supplied by reference TRBV5-1 and TRBJ2-3, is KAGVTQTPRYLIKTRGQQVTLSCSPISGHRSVSWYQQTPGQGLQFLFEYFSETQRNKGNFPGRFSGRQFSNSRSEMNVSTLELGDSALYLCASSLGRSSGTSTDTQYFGPGTRLTVL.

The chain carries TRBV9 and TRBJ2-3; the match to TRBD2 covers 9 bases. This CDR3 has 15 residues. V gave up 0 bases and J gave up 6 bases; unmatched junction bases: 5. Germline V gene lookup returns CDR1 SGDLS and CDR2 YYNGEE. The CDR3: CASSVEGTSLDTQYF. The CDR3 DNA sequence: TGTGCCAGCAGCGTAGAGGGGACTAGCCTGGATACGCAGTATTTT.

The rearrangement uses TRBV9 and TRBJ2-2, with D perhaps TRBD2 (6 bases). Trimming cost V 1 base and J 6 bases, with 13 bases left between them. CDR3 length: 15 amino acids. Germline CDR1 is SGDLS and CDR2 is YYNGEE. This chain's CDR3 is CASSVLAGRAGELFF. The CDR3 DNA reads TGTGCCAGCAGCGTATTGGCGGGACGGGCCGGGGAGCTGTTTTTT.

The chain combines TRBV7-2 with TRBJ2-3; 11 nucleotides agree with TRBD2. The CDR3 totals 16 residues. After removal of 3 bases from V and 5 bases from J, the junction contained 7 bases not matched to a gene. Germline values: CDR1 SGHTA, CDR2 FQGNSA. In DNA form, the CDR3 reads TGTGCCAGCAGCTTCTTTAGCGGGAGGGCGGAAGATACGCAGTATTTT. This gives the protein CASSFFSGRAEDTQYF.

This chain connects TRBV24-1 to TRBJ2-2; 8 bases agree with TRBD1. The CDR3 length is 13 residues. V lost 7 bases to trimming and J lost 5 bases; unmatched junction nucleotides: 2. From germline, CDR1 is KGHDR and CDR2 SFDVKD. The CDR3 loop is CATRGQETGELFF. The CDR3 coding sequence is TGTGCCACCAGGGGACAGGAGACCGGGGAGCTGTTTTTT.